Reported below is one TCR beta chain. The target antigen is unknown. This sample stems from a study of T cells expressing NK-cell markers. Study-wide points: Researchers report these clonotypes also headed the CD3+CD56-NKG2C+ fraction in a handful of donors. Each of six donors carried dominant NKG2C+ clonotypes accounting for roughly 1.0-8% of CD8+ T cells.

Libraries used 5'RACE template switching adding universal primer site and UMIs. Reanalyzing the 5' RACE reads, TCRdb keeps one entry per CDR3 protein, without DNA. Its listing shows roughly 180,000 distinct CDR3 sequences. Sequenced sample: blood T cells: a sorted CD56 or NKG2C T cell subset, CD4+ or CD8+ T cells, or bulk PBMC T cells (not recorded which). This clonotype was obtained from a woman aged 18-69 years in good health.

The CDR3: CASSLRLAIHSPDTQYF. The chain uses TRBV5-1 and TRBJ2-3; lacking DNA, the TRBD2 call made by TCRdb goes unchecked. CDR3 length: 17 residues. Germline assignment: CDR1 SGHRS and CDR2 YFSETQ.